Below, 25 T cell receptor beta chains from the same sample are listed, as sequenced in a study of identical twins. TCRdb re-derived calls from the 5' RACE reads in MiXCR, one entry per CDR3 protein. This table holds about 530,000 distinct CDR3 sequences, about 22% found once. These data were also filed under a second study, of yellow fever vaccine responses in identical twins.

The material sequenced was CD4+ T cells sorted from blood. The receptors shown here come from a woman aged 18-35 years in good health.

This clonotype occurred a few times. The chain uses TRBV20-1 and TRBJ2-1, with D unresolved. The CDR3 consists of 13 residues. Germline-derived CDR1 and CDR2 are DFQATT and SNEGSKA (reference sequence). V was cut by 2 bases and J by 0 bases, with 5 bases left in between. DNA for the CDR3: TGCAGTGCTAGATCCAACTCCTACAATGAGCAGTTCTTC. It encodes CSARSNSYNEQFF.

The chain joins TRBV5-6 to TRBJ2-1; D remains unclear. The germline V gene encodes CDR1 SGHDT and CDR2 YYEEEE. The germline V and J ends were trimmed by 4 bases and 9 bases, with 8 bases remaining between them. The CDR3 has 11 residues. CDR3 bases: TGTGCCAGCAGCCTAGAGTTTGAGCAGTTCTTC. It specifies CASSLEFEQFF.

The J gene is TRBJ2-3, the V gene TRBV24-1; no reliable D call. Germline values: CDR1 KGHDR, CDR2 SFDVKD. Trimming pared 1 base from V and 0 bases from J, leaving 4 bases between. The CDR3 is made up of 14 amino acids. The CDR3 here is CATSDFDSTDTQYF. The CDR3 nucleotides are TGTGCCACCAGTGATTTCGACAGCACAGATACGCAGTATTTT.

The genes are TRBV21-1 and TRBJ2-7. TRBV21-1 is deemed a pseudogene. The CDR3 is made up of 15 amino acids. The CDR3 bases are TGTGCCAGCAGCAGTCAGTGGCAGAGGATCTACGAGCAGTACTTC. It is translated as CASSSQWQRIYEQYF.

The CDR3 bases are TGTGCCATCAGTGGGGGGGTGACACCGAACACTGAAGCTTTCTTT. Amino acid sequence: CAISGGVTPNTEAFF. This rearrangement joins TRBV10-3 to TRBJ1-1, with a weak D call TRBD1 (5 bases). The CDR3 length is 15 residues. With 4 bases removed from V and 1 base from J, the gap between germline ends came to 13 bases. CDR1 and CDR2 from the germline V gene are ENHRY and SYGVKD.

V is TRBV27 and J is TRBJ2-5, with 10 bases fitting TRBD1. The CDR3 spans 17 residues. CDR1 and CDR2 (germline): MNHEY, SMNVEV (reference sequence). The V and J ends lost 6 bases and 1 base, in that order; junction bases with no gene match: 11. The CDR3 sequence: CASSRRDRGHFQETQYF. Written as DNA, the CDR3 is TGTGCCAGCAGCCGCCGGGACAGGGGCCACTTCCAAGAGACCCAGTACTTC.

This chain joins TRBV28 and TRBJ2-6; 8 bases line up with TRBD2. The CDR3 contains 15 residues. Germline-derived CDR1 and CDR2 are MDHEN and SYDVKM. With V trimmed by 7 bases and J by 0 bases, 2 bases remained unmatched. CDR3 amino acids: CASNRGGSGANVLTF. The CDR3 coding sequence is TGTGCCAGCAATCGGGGGGGCTCTGGGGCCAACGTCCTGACTTTC.

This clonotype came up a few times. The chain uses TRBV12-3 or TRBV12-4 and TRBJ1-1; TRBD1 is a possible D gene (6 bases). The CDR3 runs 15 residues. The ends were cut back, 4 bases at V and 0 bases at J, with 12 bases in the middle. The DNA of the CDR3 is TGTGCCAGCAGTTCACAGGGCCGGTTGAACACTGAAGCTTTCTTT. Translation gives CASSSQGRLNTEAFF.

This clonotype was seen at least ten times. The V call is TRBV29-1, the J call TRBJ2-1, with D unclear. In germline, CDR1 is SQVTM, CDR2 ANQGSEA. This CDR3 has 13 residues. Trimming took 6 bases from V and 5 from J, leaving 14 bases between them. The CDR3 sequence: CSVPDRPNNEQFF. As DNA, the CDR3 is TGCAGCGTACCCGATCGGCCAAACAATGAGCAGTTCTTC.

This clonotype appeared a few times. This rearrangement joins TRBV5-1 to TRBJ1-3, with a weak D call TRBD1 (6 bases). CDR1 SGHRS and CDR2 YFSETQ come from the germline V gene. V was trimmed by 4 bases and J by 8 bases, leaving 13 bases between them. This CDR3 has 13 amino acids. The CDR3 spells CASSPEGVDTIYF. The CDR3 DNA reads TGCGCCAGCAGCCCGGAGGGGGTGGACACCATATATTTT.

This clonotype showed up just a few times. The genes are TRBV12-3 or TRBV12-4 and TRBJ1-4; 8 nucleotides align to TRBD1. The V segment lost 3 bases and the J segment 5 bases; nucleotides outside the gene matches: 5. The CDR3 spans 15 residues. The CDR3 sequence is CASSLTGVGNEKLFF. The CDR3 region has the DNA TGTGCCAGCAGTTTGACAGGGGTGGGGAATGAAAAACTGTTTTTT.

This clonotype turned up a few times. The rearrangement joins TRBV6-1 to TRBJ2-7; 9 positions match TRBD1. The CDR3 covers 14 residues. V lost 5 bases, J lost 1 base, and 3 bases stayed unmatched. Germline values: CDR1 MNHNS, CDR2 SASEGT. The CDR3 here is CASSKDRGSYEQYV. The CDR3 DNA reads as TGTGCCAGCAGTAAGGACAGGGGATCCTACGAGCAGTACGTC.

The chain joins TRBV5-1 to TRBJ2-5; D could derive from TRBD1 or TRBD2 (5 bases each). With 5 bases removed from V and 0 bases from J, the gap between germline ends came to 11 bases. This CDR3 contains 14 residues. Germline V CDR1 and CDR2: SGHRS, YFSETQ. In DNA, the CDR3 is TGCGCCAGCAGAGAGGGGCAGTACCAAGAGACCCAGTACTTC. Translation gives CASREGQYQETQYF.

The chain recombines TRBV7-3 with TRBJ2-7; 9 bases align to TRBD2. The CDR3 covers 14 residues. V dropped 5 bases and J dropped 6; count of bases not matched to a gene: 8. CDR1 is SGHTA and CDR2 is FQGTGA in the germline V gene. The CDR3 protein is CASSPTGSGSEQYF. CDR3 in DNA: TGTGCCAGCAGCCCGACGGGTAGCGGGAGCGAGCAGTACTTC.

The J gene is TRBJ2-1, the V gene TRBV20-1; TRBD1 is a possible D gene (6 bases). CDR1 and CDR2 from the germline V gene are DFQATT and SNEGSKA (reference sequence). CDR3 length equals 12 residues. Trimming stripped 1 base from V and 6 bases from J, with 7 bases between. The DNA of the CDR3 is TGCAGTGCTAGAGCAGGGGTCAATGAGCAGTTCTTC. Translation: CSARAGVNEQFF.

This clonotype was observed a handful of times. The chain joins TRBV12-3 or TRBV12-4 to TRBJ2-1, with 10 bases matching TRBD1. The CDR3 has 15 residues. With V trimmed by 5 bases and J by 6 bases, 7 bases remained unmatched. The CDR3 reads CASSPDRGQRNEQFF. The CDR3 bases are TGTGCCAGCAGTCCCGACAGGGGGCAACGCAATGAGCAGTTCTTC.

The CDR3 region is CSARDVGTTGDTQYF. The CDR3 bases are TGCAGTGCTAGAGACGTCGGGACCACAGGGGATACGCAGTATTTT. J is TRBJ2-3 and V is TRBV20-1; D might be TRBD1 (6 bases). CDR3 length: 15 amino acids. Trimming pared 0 bases from V and 6 bases from J, leaving 16 bases between. Germline V gene sequence: CDR1 DFQATT, CDR2 SNEGSKA (reference sequence).

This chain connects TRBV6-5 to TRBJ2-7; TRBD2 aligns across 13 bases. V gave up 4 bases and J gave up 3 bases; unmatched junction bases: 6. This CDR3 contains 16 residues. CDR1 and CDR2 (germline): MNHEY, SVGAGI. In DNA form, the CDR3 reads TGTGCCAGCAGTTCCCGGACTAGCGGGAGCCTCTACGAGCAGTACTTC. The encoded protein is CASSSRTSGSLYEQYF.

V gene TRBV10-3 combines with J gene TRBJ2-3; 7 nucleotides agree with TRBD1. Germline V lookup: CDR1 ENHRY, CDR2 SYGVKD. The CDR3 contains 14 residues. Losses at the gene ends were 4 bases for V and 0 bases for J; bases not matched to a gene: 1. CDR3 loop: CAISGQGSTDTQYF. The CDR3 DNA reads TGTGCCATCAGTGGACAGGGAAGCACAGATACGCAGTATTTT.

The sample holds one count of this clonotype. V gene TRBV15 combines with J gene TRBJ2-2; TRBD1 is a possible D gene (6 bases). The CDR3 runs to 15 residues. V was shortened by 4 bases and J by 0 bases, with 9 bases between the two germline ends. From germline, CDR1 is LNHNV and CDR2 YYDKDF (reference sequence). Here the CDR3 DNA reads TGTGCCACCAGCATGAGACAGGCGAACACCGGGGAGCTGTTTTTT. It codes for CATSMRQANTGELFF.

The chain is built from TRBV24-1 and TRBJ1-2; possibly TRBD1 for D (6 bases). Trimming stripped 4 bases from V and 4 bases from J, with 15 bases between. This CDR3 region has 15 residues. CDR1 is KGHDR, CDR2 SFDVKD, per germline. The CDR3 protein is CATSDPVTGLYGYTF. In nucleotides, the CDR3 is TGTGCCACCAGTGACCCTGTGACAGGTCTCTATGGCTACACCTTC.

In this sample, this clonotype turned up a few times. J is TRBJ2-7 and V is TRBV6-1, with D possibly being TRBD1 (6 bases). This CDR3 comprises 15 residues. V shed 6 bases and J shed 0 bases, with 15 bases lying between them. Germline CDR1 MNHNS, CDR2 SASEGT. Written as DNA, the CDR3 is TGTGCCAGCAGCCCAGGGGCGGCTAGCTCCTACGAGCAGTACGTC. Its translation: CASSPGAASSYEQYV.

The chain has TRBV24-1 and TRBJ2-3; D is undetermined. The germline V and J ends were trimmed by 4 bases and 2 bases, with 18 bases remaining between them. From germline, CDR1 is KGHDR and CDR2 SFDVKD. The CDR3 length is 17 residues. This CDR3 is CATSDFGSLESTDTQYF. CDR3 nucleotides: TGTGCCACCAGTGACTTTGGGTCCCTCGAATCCACAGATACGCAGTATTTT.

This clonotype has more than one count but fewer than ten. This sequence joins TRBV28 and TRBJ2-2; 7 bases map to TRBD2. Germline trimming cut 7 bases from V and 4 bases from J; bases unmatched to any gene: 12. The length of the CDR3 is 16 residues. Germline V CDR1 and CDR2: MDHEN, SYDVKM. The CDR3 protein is CASNPDGAGFTGELFF. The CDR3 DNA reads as TGTGCCAGCAACCCCGACGGAGCGGGATTCACCGGGGAGCTGTTTTTT.

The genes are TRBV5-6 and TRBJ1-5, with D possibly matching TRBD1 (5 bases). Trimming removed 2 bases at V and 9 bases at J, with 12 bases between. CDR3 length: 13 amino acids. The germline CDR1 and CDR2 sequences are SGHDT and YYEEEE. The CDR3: CASSLGEKGPQHF. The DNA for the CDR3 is TGTGCCAGCAGCTTAGGGGAGAAAGGGCCCCAGCATTTT.